This paragraph reports one T cell receptor (beta chain). What it binds is unknown. This sample was included in a study of cytomegalovirus exposure and HLA in healthy donors. Findings and caveats of the study: Evidence from a later analysis indicated that most CMV-associated TCR beta chains looked HLA-restricted.

This CDR3 has 18 amino acids. Losses at the gene ends were 4 bases for V and 0 bases for J; bases not matched to a gene: 9. The V gene's germline CDR1 is PRHDT and CDR2 FYEKMQ (reference sequence). The PCR was carried out with 60 Vbeta primers and 13 Jbeta primers. Profiled with immunoSEQ multiplex PCR; TCRdb holds only in-frame clones, not every one. Of approximately 98,000 clones detected, under 85% appear once; the ten largest clones hold 10% to 11%. The sequencing sample was made of PBMCs. The receptor was derived from a young man in good health and CMV-seropositive. This sequence joins TRBV13 and TRBJ2-5, with 12 bases aligning to TRBD2. The CDR3 loop is CASSSSSGGAGYQETQYF. The CDR3 nucleotides read TGTGCCAGCAGCTCCTCTAGCGGGGGGGCCGGTTACCAAGAGACCCAGTACTTC.